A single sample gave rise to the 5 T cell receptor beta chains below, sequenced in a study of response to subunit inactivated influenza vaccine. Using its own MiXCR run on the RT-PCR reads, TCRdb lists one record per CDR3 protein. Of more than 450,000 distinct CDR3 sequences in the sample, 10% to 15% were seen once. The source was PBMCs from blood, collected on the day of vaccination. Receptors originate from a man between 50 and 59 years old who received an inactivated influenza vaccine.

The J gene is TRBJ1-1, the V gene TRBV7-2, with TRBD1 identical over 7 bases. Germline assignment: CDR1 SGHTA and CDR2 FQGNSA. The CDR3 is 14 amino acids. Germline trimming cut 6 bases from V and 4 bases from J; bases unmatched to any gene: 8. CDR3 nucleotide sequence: TGTGCCAGCAGTTTCATTCAGGGGGTCACTGAAGCTTTCTTT. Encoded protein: CASSFIQGVTEAFF.

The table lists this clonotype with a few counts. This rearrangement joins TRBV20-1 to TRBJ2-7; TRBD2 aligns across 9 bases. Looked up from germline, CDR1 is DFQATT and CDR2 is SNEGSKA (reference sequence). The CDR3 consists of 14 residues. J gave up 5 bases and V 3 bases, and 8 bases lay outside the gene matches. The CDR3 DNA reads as TGCAGTGCTAGGAGGTTGCGGGAGGGCAACGAGCAGTACTTC. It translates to CSARRLREGNEQYF.

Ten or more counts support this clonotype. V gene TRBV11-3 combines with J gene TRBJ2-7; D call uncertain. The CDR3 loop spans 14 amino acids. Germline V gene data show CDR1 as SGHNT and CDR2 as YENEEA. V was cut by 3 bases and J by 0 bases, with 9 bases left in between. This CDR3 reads CASSLQASSYEQYF. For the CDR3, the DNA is TGTGCCAGCAGCTTGCAGGCGAGCTCCTACGAGCAGTACTTC.

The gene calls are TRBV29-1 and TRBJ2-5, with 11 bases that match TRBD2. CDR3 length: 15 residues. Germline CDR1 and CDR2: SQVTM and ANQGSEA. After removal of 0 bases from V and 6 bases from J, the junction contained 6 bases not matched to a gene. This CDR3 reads CSVEDRSSGGKTQYF. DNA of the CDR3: TGCAGCGTTGAAGATCGTTCTAGCGGGGGGAAGACCCAGTACTTC.

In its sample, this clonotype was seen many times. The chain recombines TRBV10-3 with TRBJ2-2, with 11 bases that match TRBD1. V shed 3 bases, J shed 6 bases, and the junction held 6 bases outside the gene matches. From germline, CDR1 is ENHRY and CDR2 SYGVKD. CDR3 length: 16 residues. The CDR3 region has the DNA TGTGCCATCAGTGATAAGGACAGGGGGCGCGCCGGGGAGCTGTTTTTT. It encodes CAISDKDRGRAGELFF.